This T cell receptor beta chain was observed in a study of monozygotic twins with inflammatory bowel disease. General study results and limits: Healthy co-twins exceeded IBD patients in TCRbeta diversity as measured by inverse Simpson. Discordant twins showed the same repertoire similarity as concordant twins, possibly from limited power.

Following a re-call of the 5' RACE reads, TCRdb has one entry per CDR3 protein and lacks DNA. The table counts about 210,000 distinct CDR3 sequences; 1.6% lies in the top ten. In regard to this clonotype: The target antigen is unknown.

The CDR3 covers 15 residues. Germline CDR1 SGHNT, CDR2 YENEEA. The sequence was collected from a human donor with ulcerative colitis or Crohn's disease, or a healthy co-twin of an affected twin (not recorded which). The V call is TRBV11-3, the J call TRBJ1-1; TCRdb returns TRBD1, unconfirmable since there is no DNA. The sample was blood. The CDR3 here is CASSLGGTAGTEAFF.